The 30 T cell receptor beta chains listed next were all sequenced from one sample in a study of blood T cell repertoires in COVID-19. Repertoires were generated with immunoSEQ multiplex PCR, while TCRdb's copy carries only in-frame clones and drops some. The sample has about 110,000 clones, 80% seen once. What was sequenced was peripheral blood. The receptors derive from a human donor in a cohort sampled during active or convalescent COVID-19.

This sequence joins TRBV28 and TRBJ1-2, with 7 bases aligning to TRBD1. Germline CDR1 reads MDHEN; CDR2 reads SYDVKM. V dropped 6 bases and J dropped 4; count of bases not matched to a gene: 5. This CDR3 has 13 amino acids. The CDR3 reads CASRSTGRYGYTF. The CDR3 DNA reads TGTGCCAGCAGATCGACAGGGCGCTATGGCTACACCTTC.

The chain carries TRBV19 and TRBJ2-6; no definite D call. The CDR3 runs to 16 residues. Germline assignment: CDR1 LNHDA and CDR2 SQIVND (reference sequence). The V gene lost 3 bases and the J gene lost 0 bases, with 9 bases spanning the gap. CDR3 region: CASSIYKSSGANVLTF. The CDR3 bases are TGTGCCAGTAGTATTTACAAAAGCTCTGGGGCCAACGTCCTGACTTTC.

The chain recombines TRBV6-2 or TRBV6-3 with TRBJ2-1; 7 nucleotides agree with TRBD1. The CDR3 spans 17 residues. The V gene end was trimmed by 2 bases and the J gene end by 0 bases; junction bases not matched to a gene: 7. In germline, CDR1 is MNHEY, CDR2 SVGEGT. The CDR3: CASSYVRGQGSYNEQFF. The CDR3 DNA follows: TGTGCCAGCAGTTACGTTAGGGGGCAGGGCTCCTACAATGAGCAGTTCTTC.

CDR3: CAMRGGQRSEAFF. CDR3 DNA sequence: TGTGCCATGCGGGGCGGGCAGAGGTCTGAAGCTTTCTTT. The gene calls are TRBV6-6 and TRBJ1-1; TRBD1 is a possible D gene (5 bases). Between the trimmed V and J ends, which lost 10 bases and 6 bases, there was a span of 18 bases. CDR1 and CDR2 (germline): MNHNY, SVGAGI (reference sequence). CDR3 length: 13 residues.

The V gene is TRBV28, the J gene TRBJ1-5; TRBD1 matches 7 bases. Germline V lookup: CDR1 MDHEN, CDR2 SYDVKM. The CDR3 runs 17 residues. Trimming removed 6 bases from V and 2 bases from J; junction bases left unmatched: 13. CDR3 DNA: TGTGCCAGCAGGAACCCGACAGGGAAGGCCGGCAATCAGCCCCAGCATTTT. Protein product: CASRNPTGKAGNQPQHF.

The chain joins TRBV25-1 to TRBJ1-2; 9 bases are shared with TRBD1. CDR1 and CDR2 (germline): MGHDK, SYGVNS. J gave up 6 bases and V 4 bases, and 3 bases lay outside the gene matches. The length of the CDR3 is 13 residues. In DNA, the CDR3 is TGTGCCAGCAGTGCACAGGGGGCTGATGGCTACACCTTC. Translated, it gives CASSAQGADGYTF.

The rearrangement links TRBV6-5 to TRBJ2-1; 10 bases agree with TRBD2. Trimming took 3 bases from V and 4 from J; bases not matched to a gene: 6. Germline CDR1 is MNHEY and CDR2 is SVGAGI. The CDR3 extends over 16 amino acids. The CDR3 nucleotides read TGTGCCAGCAGTTATGGCCGGACTAGCGGATACAATGAGCAGTTCTTC. Amino acid sequence: CASSYGRTSGYNEQFF.

The chain employs TRBV2 and TRBJ2-1, with TRBD1 as a possible D gene (5 bases). V was trimmed by 7 bases and J by 9 bases, leaving 22 bases between them. The CDR3 has 15 amino acids. Germline assignment: CDR1 SNHLY and CDR2 FYNNEI. CDR3 region: CASIRERWTRGEQFF. The CDR3 region has the DNA TGTGCCAGCATCAGGGAAAGATGGACAAGGGGTGAGCAGTTCTTC.

V and J are TRBV29-1 and TRBJ2-1, with TRBD1 as a possible D gene (6 bases). Germline V gene sequence: CDR1 SQVTM, CDR2 ANQGSEA. Deletions cut 7 bases from V and 7 bases from J, with 17 bases between. The CDR3 is made up of 13 amino acids. In DNA form, the CDR3 reads TGCAGCGCGACACAGGGATCTGGGAATGAGCAGTTCTTC. Translation: CSATQGSGNEQFF.

CDR3 bases: TGTGCCAGCAGCTTAGTTGGGACAGGGGCAAATTCACCCCTCCACTTT. Residues: CASSLVGTGANSPLHF. The rearrangement uses TRBV7-2 and TRBJ1-6, with 10 bases lining up with TRBD1. The junction had 4 bases not matched to a gene; V was cut back by 1 base and J by 7 bases. There are 16 residues in the CDR3. Looked up from germline, CDR1 is SGHTA and CDR2 is FQGNSA.

This clone is labeled medium-sized. The chain recombines TRBV27 with TRBJ2-7; perhaps TRBD1 as D (6 bases). Trimming removed 6 bases at V and 4 bases at J, with 16 bases between. The CDR3 extends over 14 amino acids. CDR1 MNHEY and CDR2 SMNVEV come from the germline V gene (reference sequence). DNA for the CDR3: TGTGCCAGCAGCCCCCCGGGACACCGATACGAGCAGTACTTC. It translates to CASSPPGHRYEQYF.

This clone was seen more than once but under ten times. The chain employs TRBV10-3 and TRBJ1-2; tentatively, D is TRBD1 (5 bases). CDR3 length: 13 residues. Germline V gene sequence: CDR1 ENHRY, CDR2 SYGVKD. V lost 4 bases and J 8 bases, leaving 14 bases between the germline ends. This chain's CDR3 is CAISVHQGGGYTF. Here the CDR3 DNA reads TGTGCCATCAGTGTTCACCAGGGTGGAGGCTACACCTTC.

This chain links TRBV9 with TRBJ2-6; D ambiguous. V was clipped by 0 bases and J by 0 bases, with 4 bases between them. Germline loops: CDR1 SGDLS, CDR2 YYNGEE. CDR3 length: 15 amino acids. The CDR3 loop reads CASSVVNSGANVLTF. CDR3 nucleotides: TGTGCCAGCAGCGTAGTTAACTCTGGGGCCAACGTCCTGACTTTC. Variable domain in full (rest from reference TRBV9 and TRBJ2-6): DSGVTQTPKHLITATGQRVTLRCSPRSGDLSVYWYQQSLDQGLQFLIQYYNGEERAKGNILERFSAQQFPDLHSELNLSSLELGDSALYFCASSVVNSGANVLTFGAGSRLTVL.

J is TRBJ2-7 and V is TRBV7-9; tentatively, D is TRBD2 (6 bases). The V gene's germline CDR1 is SEHNR and CDR2 FQNEAQ (reference sequence). This CDR3 comprises 13 residues. The V end lost 4 bases, the J end lost 6 bases, and 13 bases lay between the germline ends. The CDR3 sequence: CASSSVGGGEQYF. The CDR3 DNA reads as TGTGCCAGCAGCTCCGTCGGGGGTGGCGAGCAGTACTTC.

The chain links TRBV19 to TRBJ1-2, with D unclear. The V and J ends lost 7 bases and 8 bases respectively, with 26 bases between them. CDR3 length: 16 amino acids. Germline lookup yields CDR1 LNHDA and CDR2 SQIVND (reference sequence). Here the CDR3 DNA reads TGTGCCAGTACCATGCGACAACTAGGGCCGTTACGGGGCTACACCTTC. Translated, it gives CASTMRQLGPLRGYTF.

The J gene is TRBJ1-5, the V gene TRBV2; 7 nucleotides agree with TRBD1. The CDR3 has 13 residues. CDR1 is SNHLY, CDR2 FYNNEI, per germline. V shed 6 bases and J 7 bases; nucleotides not matched to a gene: 6. CDR3 sequence reads: CASRHRDRQPQHF. The CDR3 nucleotides are TGTGCCAGCAGGCACCGGGACAGACAGCCCCAGCATTTT.

This clone was counted a few times. The CDR3 reads CASTQGHYGYTF. The CDR3 nucleotides read TGTGCCAGTACTCAGGGGCACTATGGCTACACCTTC. This chain joins TRBV19 and TRBJ1-2, with D possibly being TRBD1 (6 bases). This CDR3 has 12 residues. Trimming left V 7 bases short and J 3 bases short, with 9 bases between. The germline gives CDR1 LNHDA, CDR2 SQIVND (reference sequence).

V usage is TRBV7-2 and J usage is TRBJ2-7; TRBD2 matches at 9 bases. The CDR3 totals 15 residues. CDR1 and CDR2 from the germline V gene are SGHTA and FQGNSA. Trimming took 5 bases from V and 0 from J; bases not matched to a gene: 5. The CDR3 DNA sequence: TGTGCCAGCAGCCTGACTAGCGGAAGCTCCTACGAGCAGTACTTC. Amino acids: CASSLTSGSSYEQYF. Supplemented by reference TRBV7-2 and TRBJ2-7, the full variable domain reads GAGVSQSPSNKVTEKGKDVELRCDPISGHTALYWYRQSLGQGLEFLIYFQGNSAPDKSGLPSDRFSAERTGGSVSTLTIQRTQQEDSAVYLCASSLTSGSSYEQYFGPGTRLTVT.

This chain uses TRBV4-2 with TRBJ1-4; D not certain. The CDR3 runs to 12 residues. CDR1 is LGHNA and CDR2 is YNFKEQ in the germline V gene. V shed 5 bases and J shed 7 bases, with 8 bases lying between them. CDR3 DNA sequence: TGTGCCAGCAGCGAATCGGGTGAAAAACTGTTTTTT. Protein sequence: CASSESGEKLFF.

The chain links TRBV28 to TRBJ1-3, with 8 bases identical to TRBD1. The germline V gene encodes CDR1 MDHEN and CDR2 SYDVKM. Trimming cost V 6 bases and J 4 bases; bases outside gene matches: 2. This CDR3 region has 13 residues. CDR3 sequence (DNA): TGTGCCAGCAGAGGACAGGGAGGAAACACCATATATTTT. It is translated as CASRGQGGNTIYF.

The chain has TRBV15 and TRBJ2-3; 10 bases align to TRBD2. Per the germline V gene, CDR1 is LNHNV and CDR2 is YYDKDF (reference sequence). Trimming took 5 bases from V and 0 from J; bases not matched to a gene: 11. The CDR3 spans 18 residues. The CDR3 DNA reads as TGTGCCACCAGCGGATTAGCGGGAGGACCTTCTAGCACAGATACGCAGTATTTT. Residues: CATSGLAGGPSSTDTQYF. Looking up the rest from reference TRBV15 and TRBJ2-3 gives the full variable domain: DAMVIQNPRYQVTQFGKPVTLSCSQTLNHNVMYWYQQKSSQAPKLLFHYYDKDFNNEADTPDNFQSRRPNTSFCFLDIRSPGLGDTAMYLCATSGLAGGPSSTDTQYFGPGTRLTVL.

V gene TRBV12-3 or TRBV12-4 combines with J gene TRBJ2-7, with a possible D match to TRBD2 (5 bases). The V gene lost 6 bases and the J gene lost 6 bases, with 9 bases spanning the gap. This CDR3 has 11 amino acids. CDR3 sequence (DNA): TGTGCCAGCAGCCCGGGATCCGAGCAGTACTTC. Its translation: CASSPGSEQYF.

Here the CDR3 DNA reads TGCGCCAGCAGCTACGCGGGACTAGCGGGGGTCTACAATGAGCAGTTCTTC. Protein sequence: CASSYAGLAGVYNEQFF. The chain recombines TRBV5-1 with TRBJ2-1, with 14 nucleotides matching TRBD2. This CDR3 is 17 amino acids long. The junction had 5 bases not matched to a gene; V was cut back by 3 bases and J by 3 bases. From germline, CDR1 is SGHRS and CDR2 YFSETQ.

The chain links TRBV5-6 to TRBJ2-1; D is unclear. The germline CDR1 and CDR2 sequences are SGHDT and YYEEEE. V shed 4 bases and J shed 8 bases, with 13 bases lying between them. The CDR3 runs to 13 residues. CDR3 nucleotides: TGTGCCAGCAGCCCCCGCGGCGGCGATGAGCAGTTCTTC. Its translation: CASSPRGGDEQFF.

V gene TRBV5-1 combines with J gene TRBJ1-2; tentatively, D is TRBD1 (5 bases). Germline lookup yields CDR1 SGHRS and CDR2 YFSETQ. Trimming left V 0 bases short and J 5 bases short, with 14 bases between. The CDR3 covers 15 residues. CDR3 in amino acids: CASSLALSPGYGYTF. The DNA for the CDR3 is TGCGCCAGCAGCTTGGCCTTATCCCCAGGGTATGGCTACACCTTC.

The chain employs TRBV7-2 and TRBJ2-7; 8 nucleotides match TRBD2. Trimming removed 2 bases from V and 3 bases from J; junction bases left unmatched: 12. Per the germline V gene, CDR1 is SGHTA and CDR2 is FQGNSA. This CDR3 comprises 17 residues. In DNA form, the CDR3 reads TGTGCCAGCAGCTTACACTCACGGGCTAGCGGGTACTACGAGCAGTACTTC. Protein product: CASSLHSRASGYYEQYF.

CDR3 sequence (DNA): TGTGCCAGCAGCAAAAAAGGCGGGACGCCGATGGGCAATCAGCCCCAGCATTTT. Translated, it gives CASSKKGGTPMGNQPQHF. The chain is built from TRBV21-1 and TRBJ1-5. TRBV21-1 is a recognized pseudogene. CDR3 length equals 18 residues.

The chain links TRBV7-2 to TRBJ2-2; 10 bases are a match to TRBD1. CDR1 is SGHTA, CDR2 FQGNSA, per germline. The CDR3 runs to 15 residues. V lost 3 bases to trimming and J lost 6 bases; unmatched junction nucleotides: 4. CDR3 bases: TGTGCCAGCAGCTTTTCCGGGACAGGGGCCGGGGAGCTGTTTTTT. This codes for CASSFSGTGAGELFF.

The V call is TRBV10-3, the J call TRBJ2-5; 11 nucleotides match TRBD1. Germline CDR1 is ENHRY and CDR2 is SYGVKD. V shed 0 bases and J 6 bases; nucleotides not matched to a gene: 3. The CDR3 totals 15 residues. CDR3 sequence (DNA): TGTGCCATCAGTGAGTCGGGACAGGGGGTGAAGACCCAGTACTTC. This encodes CAISESGQGVKTQYF.

This clone showed up just once. This rearrangement joins TRBV7-2 to TRBJ2-7, with 8 nucleotides matching TRBD1. Germline trimming cut 1 base from V and 9 bases from J; bases unmatched to any gene: 8. Looked up from germline, CDR1 is SGHTA and CDR2 is FQGNSA. The CDR3 length is 14 residues. The CDR3: CASSLDGQGDWQYF. The CDR3 bases are TGTGCCAGCAGCTTAGATGGACAGGGAGATTGGCAGTACTTC. The variable domain in full, with the rest retrieved from reference TRBV7-2 and TRBJ2-7, is GAGVSQSPSNKVTEKGKDVELRCDPISGHTALYWYRQSLGQGLEFLIYFQGNSAPDKSGLPSDRFSAERTGGSVSTLTIQRTQQEDSAVYLCASSLDGQGDWQYFGPGTRLTVT.